A selection of T cell receptor beta chains follows, all from one sample in a study of T cells in lung cancer brain metastases. The assay was immunoSEQ multiplex PCR, and TCRdb's table has in-frame clones only and misses some. The table has some 3,000 clones, approximately 90% seen once. The sequenced sample consisted of tumor tissue from the primary lung tumor. The receptors stem from a man aged 60-69 years with non-small cell lung cancer. Both conserved end residues are part of each CDR3. A D gene is named only where the DNA matches it firmly. Some rows have no size entry. The others give once, few or many, or a class for an expanded clone.

size: NA
J: TRBJ1-2
D: NA
V: TRBV6-5
CDR3: CASVAGRGLHGYTF
DNA: TGTGCCAGCGTGGCAGGCAGGGGCCTCCATGGCTACACCTTC

size: NA
J: TRBJ2-7
D: NA
V: TRBV14
CDR3: CASSQDGHHEQYF
DNA: TGTGCCAGCAGCCAAGACGGGCACCACGAGCAGTACTTC

size: NA
J: TRBJ1-6
D: TRBD1
V: TRBV9
CDR3: CASSFGQGVSSPLHF
DNA: TGTGCCAGCAGCTTCGGACAGGGGGTTTCTTCACCCCTCCACTTT

size: large
J: TRBJ1-2
D: NA
V: TRBV19
CDR3: CASRMDSTFTNYGYTF
DNA: TGTGCCAGTAGGATGGACTCTACATTTACTAACTATGGCTACACCTTC

size: NA
J: TRBJ1-2
D: TRBD1
V: TRBV9
CDR3: CASSPRDRGNYGYTF
DNA: TGTGCCAGCAGCCCTCGGGACAGGGGTAACTATGGCTACACCTTC

size: NA
J: TRBJ1-5
D: TRBD1
V: TRBV19
CDR3: CASSRTGGNQPQHF
DNA: TGTGCCAGTAGTAGGACAGGGGGCAATCAGCCCCAGCATTTT

size: NA
J: TRBJ1-4
D: NA
V: TRBV7-9
CDR3: CVSSGSINEKLFF
DNA: TGTGTCAGCAGTGGCAGTATTAATGAAAAACTGTTTTTT

size: NA
J: TRBJ1-1
D: NA
V: TRBV5-1
CDR3: CASSLFGSNTEAFF
DNA: TGCGCCAGCAGTCTGTTTGGGTCAAACACTGAAGCTTTCTTT

size: NA
J: TRBJ2-7
D: TRBD1
V: TRBV6-5
CDR3: CASRDRNYEQYF
DNA: TGTGCCAGCAGGGACAGGAACTACGAGCAGTACTTC

size: NA
J: TRBJ1-2
D: NA
V: TRBV29-1
CDR3: CSAETGNYGYTF
DNA: TGCAGCGCGGAAACAGGGAACTATGGCTACACCTTC

size: few
J: TRBJ1-5
D: NA
V: TRBV19
CDR3: CASSIVWGLANQPQHF
DNA: TGTGCCAGTAGTATAGTATGGGGTTTAGCCAATCAGCCCCAGCATTTT

size: NA
J: TRBJ2-1
D: NA
V: TRBV5-1
CDR3: CASSLGGKVGREQFF
DNA: TGCGCCAGCAGCTTGGGAGGGAAGGTAGGAAGGGAGCAGTTCTTC

size: NA
J: TRBJ2-7
D: NA
V: TRBV5-1
CDR3: CASSLGAQALSYEQYF
DNA: TGCGCCAGCAGCTTGGGAGCTCAGGCCCTCTCCTACGAGCAGTACTTC

size: NA
J: TRBJ2-7
D: NA
V: TRBV6-5
CDR3: CASSYLQGYEQYF
DNA: TGTGCCAGCAGTTACTTACAGGGCTACGAGCAGTACTTC

size: NA
J: TRBJ1-6
D: NA
V: TRBV6-1
CDR3: CASSEVTVNSPLHF
DNA: TGTGCCAGCAGTGAAGTTACAGTAAATTCACCCCTCCACTTT

size: NA
J: TRBJ1-6
D: NA
V: TRBV4-2
CDR3: CASSQDRVSNSPLHF
DNA: TGTGCCAGCAGCCAAGATAGAGTTAGTAATTCACCCCTCCACTTT

size: NA
J: TRBJ2-7
D: TRBD2
V: TRBV29-1
CDR3: CSAIKRVRTSLYEQYF
DNA: TGCAGCGCCATCAAGCGCGTTAGGACTAGCCTATACGAGCAGTACTTC

size: NA
J: TRBJ1-2
D: TRBD1
V: TRBV5-5
CDR3: CASSLYHTGGNGYTF
DNA: TGTGCCAGCAGCTTGTACCATACAGGGGGTAATGGCTACACCTTC

size: NA
J: TRBJ2-1
D: TRBD1
V: TRBV5-1
CDR3: CASRGTAGSYNEQFF
DNA: TGCGCCAGCAGGGGGACAGCAGGCTCCTACAATGAGCAGTTCTTC

size: NA
J: TRBJ2-1
D: NA
V: TRBV7-9
CDR3: CASSFPGYNEQFF
DNA: TGTGCCAGCAGCTTCCCGGGATACAATGAGCAGTTCTTC

size: NA
J: TRBJ1-1
D: NA
V: TRBV14
CDR3: CASSPTGIWPEAFF
DNA: TGTGCCAGCAGCCCAACAGGGATCTGGCCTGAAGCTTTCTTT

size: NA
J: TRBJ2-5
D: TRBD2
V: TRBV5-1
CDR3: CASSLALAGGETQYF
DNA: TGCGCCAGCAGCTTGGCCCTGGCGGGGGGAGAGACCCAGTACTTC